The text below deals with one T cell receptor (beta chain). Its antigen target is currently unknown. No base qualities exist here, and no much larger clone lies one base off it. These data belong to a study of blood T cell repertoires in COVID-19 (dated by TCRdb to the early 2020s). As for the study more broadly: Collaborator samples came from the United States, Italy and Spain and covered acute and convalescent phases of COVID-19. The prospective study material was composed of cDNA or gDNA derived from T cells, B-cell-depleted T cells, or PBMCs. Deeply sampled blood TCRbeta repertoires from subjects exposed to, actively infected with, or recovered from COVID-19 were included in the dataset. A freely available public database, intended as a resource for researchers studying the immune response to SARS-CoV-2, is where the repertoires were released. The samples were drawn from the first 160 participants of the ongoing ImmuneRACE study and from 950 to 1,500 subjects provided by 6 global collaborators. The sample metadata nearly always contained a de-identified subject ID, COVID-19 status, age in years and sex. Where available, HLA class I and class II types were obtained from metadata supplied by the sample provider rather than from assay-based typing. Points the paper makes about the study in general: The amount of clinical and demographic metadata varied by source and participant and was provided uncurated.

The collaborating institutions used their own protocols to collect whole blood in K2EDTA tubes. For TCRbeta analysis, collaborators shipped samples as frozen whole blood, isolated PBMCs, or DNA extracted from either of those sample types. The germline V gene (reference sequence) yields GTSNPN for CDR1 and SVGIG for CDR2. Measured from the cysteine to the phenylalanine, the CDR3 is 14 residues long. CDR3 DNA only is kept here, 42 bases in frame from base 1. After removal of 5 bases from V and 5 bases from J, the junction retains 9 bases not matched to a gene. The immunoSEQ Assay, a bias-controlled multiplex PCR, was used to amplify TCRbeta CDR3 regions from genomic DNA. The authors processed their data as follows. The number of nucleated cells in each sample was estimated from the amplification of reference gene primers within the assay. To quantify the absolute abundance of each unique TCRbeta CDR3 rearrangement, sequence reads were collapsed and filtered. Productive Simpson clonality was computed per sample as the square root of Simpson's diversity index over productive rearrangements. Imported from immuneACCESS, the table was reduced by TCRdb to in-frame sequences with V and J called. These copies leave out some clones; in studies compared against another copy, an unresolved V gene accounts for under half, and the cause of the remainder is not known. V and J calls and clone size are as listed in that table; D and trimming were resolved from the DNA. The sample profile shows tens of thousands of clones; approximately 84% of them were found once. The top ten constitute approximately 35% of the sample.

Sequenced sample: peripheral blood. The TCR was taken from a man in his 70s with acute or convalescent COVID-19. Recombination joined TRBV30 with TRBJ1-5; 7 middle bases align to TRBD1. The CDR3 protein: CAWPRTDRHQPQHF. The DNA sequence is TGTGCCTGGCCCCGGACGGACAGGCATCAGCCCCAGCATTTT.